The 20 T cell receptor beta chains below all came from one sample that was sequenced in a study of CD8+ T cells in alopecia areata. Following RNA extraction, reverse transcription yielded cDNA that acted as the sequencing template. Clones were read by immunoSEQ multiplex PCR, and TCRdb kept only the in-frame ones, dropping some. The table lists over 120,000 clones, roughly 50% of them singletons. Specimen: CD4+ T cells sorted from blood, collected at week 0. These receptor sequences come from a human donor with alopecia areata.

The rearrangement links TRBV4-2 to TRBJ1-6; D may be TRBD1 (5 bases). Looked up from germline, CDR1 is LGHNA and CDR2 is YNFKEQ. This CDR3 contains 15 residues. Trimming took off 2 bases at V and 0 bases at J, with 5 bases between the two ends. CDR3 DNA sequence: TGTGCCAGCAGCCAACAGGGCTCCTATAATTCACCCCTCCACTTT. Protein: CASSQQGSYNSPLHF.

This chain connects TRBV30 to TRBJ2-1, with D perhaps matching TRBD1 or TRBD2 (5 bases each). V was pared by 2 bases and J by 15 bases, with 17 bases between. The length of the CDR3 is 12 residues. Germline-derived CDR1 and CDR2 are GTSNPN and SVGIG (reference sequence). The CDR3 DNA sequence: TGTGCCTGGAGTCCGACCACCGGGGCGCTGTTCTTC. Translated: CAWSPTTGALFF.

V is TRBV5-4 and J is TRBJ2-7; 8 bases are shared with TRBD1. The CDR3 contains 15 residues. Germline V gives CDR1 SGHNT, CDR2 YYREEE (reference sequence). V dropped 4 bases and J dropped 2; count of bases not matched to a gene: 8. DNA for the CDR3: TGTGCCAGCAGCCAACTGACAGGGGCGGCCTACGAGCAGTACTTC. This codes for CASSQLTGAAYEQYF.

The chain employs TRBV21-1 and TRBJ2-1; the table's D call, TRBD1, was not checked against the DNA. TRBV21-1 is a pseudogene segment. There are 14 residues in the CDR3. The CDR3 protein is CVSSEWERGSEQFF. DNA for the CDR3: TGTGTCAGCAGCGAGTGGGAGAGGGGGTCTGAGCAGTTCTTC.

CDR3 coding DNA: TGTGCCAGTAGTCCTTCGTGGTCGGGGGATTCACCCCTCCACTTT. It specifies CASSPSWSGDSPLHF. The gene calls are TRBV19 and TRBJ1-6; D possibly corresponds to TRBD1 (5 bases). The V and J ends lost 5 bases and 8 bases respectively, with 16 bases between them. Germline-derived CDR1 and CDR2 are LNHDA and SQIVND (reference sequence). The CDR3 contains 15 residues.

This chain connects TRBV4-1 to TRBJ1-5; 9 nucleotides align to TRBD1. Germline CDR1 and CDR2: MGHRA and YSYEKL. The ends lost 3 bases at V and 9 bases at J; junction bases unmatched: 12. CDR3 size: 16 residues. The CDR3 is CASSHIMDRGVAPQHF. For the CDR3, the DNA is TGCGCCAGCAGCCATATAATGGACAGGGGAGTGGCGCCCCAGCATTTT.

This clone was seen more than once but under ten times. The chain employs TRBV29-1 and TRBJ2-5, with unresolved D. Between the trimmed V and J ends, which lost 4 bases and 1 base, there was a span of 10 bases. Germline-derived CDR1 and CDR2 are SQVTM and ANQGSEA. CDR3 size: 13 residues. The CDR3 DNA follows: TGCAGCGTTGTGGGCAGCGTCCAAGAGACCCAGTACTTC. It translates to CSVVGSVQETQYF.

The chain couples TRBV5-6 to TRBJ1-2, with D tentatively TRBD1 (5 bases). The CDR3 loop spans 15 amino acids. The ends were cut back, 0 bases at V and 7 bases at J, with 16 bases in the middle. Germline V gene sequence: CDR1 SGHDT, CDR2 YYEEEE. CDR3 DNA: TGTGCCAGCAGCTTGGGTAGGGGAGGCTGGCGTGGCTACACCTTC. It translates to CASSLGRGGWRGYTF.

The CDR3 coding sequence is TGTGCCAGCAGTGCCAGACTATTGCCTGGGGCCAACGTCCTGACTTTC. As protein: CASSARLLPGANVLTF. The J gene is TRBJ2-6, the V gene TRBV25-1, with D tentatively TRBD2 (5 bases). Trimming cost V 4 bases and J 2 bases, with 12 bases left between them. The CDR3 has 16 residues. CDR1 MGHDK and CDR2 SYGVNS come from the germline V gene.

The chain has TRBV9 and TRBJ2-7, with 12 bases lining up with TRBD1. V lost 9 bases, J lost 7 bases, and 8 bases stayed unmatched. There are 13 residues in the CDR3. The germline V gene has CDR1 SGDLS and CDR2 YYNGEE. The CDR3 sequence: CATPGQGALEQYF. The CDR3 DNA follows: TGTGCCACCCCGGGACAGGGGGCGCTGGAGCAGTACTTC.

This clone appeared a few times. The chain employs TRBV28 and TRBJ1-5; D is unresolved. CDR1 and CDR2 (germline): MDHEN, SYDVKM. The CDR3 loop spans 10 amino acids. CDR3 DNA sequence: TGTGCGGTGGGGAATCAGCCCCAGCATTTT. It specifies CAVGNQPQHF. Supplemented by reference TRBV28 and TRBJ1-5, the full variable domain reads DVKVTQSSRYLVKRTGEKVFLECVQDMDHENMFWYRQDPGLGLRLIYFSYDVKMKEKGDIPEGYSVSREKKERFSLILESASTNQTSMYLCAVGNQPQHFGDGTRLSIL.

This sequence joins TRBV7-2 and TRBJ1-1, with 9 bases lining up with TRBD1. After removal of 5 bases from V and 7 bases from J, the junction contained 5 bases not matched to a gene. This CDR3 spans 13 amino acids. Germline V lookup: CDR1 SGHTA, CDR2 FQGNSA. CDR3 sequence: CASSPGQGSEAFF. The DNA of the CDR3 is TGTGCCAGCAGCCCTGGACAGGGGAGTGAAGCTTTCTTT.

This clone has only a few counts. The chain links TRBV10-3 to TRBJ1-5; D is perhaps TRBD1 (6 bases). Germline V gives CDR1 ENHRY, CDR2 SYGVKD. The CDR3 extends over 12 amino acids. V lost 10 bases and J lost 8, with 15 bases in between. As DNA, the CDR3 is TGTGCCACCACGGGGGGCGGGGAGCCCCAGCATTTT. This codes for CATTGGGEPQHF.

The rearrangement uses TRBV5-4 and TRBJ2-2, with 8 positions matching TRBD2. The junction had 12 bases not matched to a gene; V was cut back by 6 bases and J by 2 bases. The CDR3 spans 17 residues. The germline CDR1 and CDR2 sequences are SGHNT and YYREEE (reference sequence). CDR3 coding DNA: TGTGCCAGCACTCCGAGGGGAGCGGGGGCAAACACCGGGGAGCTGTTTTTT. Protein product: CASTPRGAGANTGELFF.

The chain uses TRBV29-1 and TRBJ1-4; 8 nucleotides agree with TRBD1. J lost 2 bases, V lost 4 bases, and 15 bases had no gene match. Germline V gene data show CDR1 as SQVTM and CDR2 as ANQGSEA. This CDR3 has 18 residues. The CDR3 loop reads CSVGGGDRGAATNEKLFF. Written as DNA, the CDR3 is TGCAGCGTTGGTGGGGGTGACAGGGGCGCCGCCACTAATGAAAAACTGTTTTTT.

The chain joins TRBV2 to TRBJ2-7; 7 nucleotides align to TRBD1. Germline lookup yields CDR1 SNHLY and CDR2 FYNNEI. This CDR3 comprises 11 residues. Unmatched junction bases numbered 8, after V lost 6 bases and J lost 12 bases. The CDR3 region is CASSELRDRYF. The CDR3 DNA follows: TGTGCCAGCAGCGAACTCCGGGACAGGTACTTC.

In DNA form, the CDR3 reads TGCAGCGTTACTACAGGGGCCCAGAACACTGAAGCTTTCTTT. Amino acid sequence: CSVTTGAQNTEAFF. The chain uses TRBV29-1 and TRBJ1-1; TRBD1 matches 7 bases. In germline, CDR1 is SQVTM, CDR2 ANQGSEA. The trim removed 5 bases at V and 1 base at J, leaving 7 bases unmatched. The CDR3 runs 14 residues.

The chain uses TRBV5-4 and TRBJ2-7, with 8 bases matching TRBD1. The CDR3 runs 14 residues. CDR1 is SGHNT and CDR2 is YYREEE in the germline V gene (reference sequence). J was trimmed by 3 bases and V by 2 bases; bases with no gene match: 4. This chain's CDR3 is CASSFRGQGYEQYF. DNA of the CDR3: TGTGCCAGCAGCTTCCGTGGACAGGGCTACGAGCAGTACTTC.

In its sample, this clone was seen a few times. This chain connects TRBV4-1 to TRBJ2-7; TRBD1 or TRBD2 may be the D gene (5 bases each). This CDR3 contains 14 residues. Looked up from germline, CDR1 is MGHRA and CDR2 is YSYEKL. Trimming took off 0 bases at V and 4 bases at J, with 10 bases between the two ends. This chain's CDR3 is CASSQDPWGYEQYF. CDR3 DNA sequence: TGCGCCAGCAGCCAAGACCCCTGGGGGTACGAGCAGTACTTC.

As regards this clone: The sample contains more than one DNA sequence encoding this CDR3. The V gene is TRBV30, the J gene TRBJ1-5, with D perhaps matching TRBD1 (5 bases). The CDR3 runs to 13 residues. Germline V gene sequence: CDR1 GTSNPN, CDR2 SVGIG (reference sequence). Trimming pared 0 bases from V and 7 bases from J, leaving 10 bases between. The CDR3 loop is CAWSVEGNQPQHF. CDR3 bases: TGTGCCTGGAGTGTCGAGGGGAACCAGCCCCAGCATTTT.